These 20 T cell receptor beta chains share one sample of origin, sequenced in a study of blood T cell repertoires in COVID-19. Sequencing used immunoSEQ multiplex PCR; TCRdb keeps in-frame clones, though not all of them. The sample contains about 120,000 clones, more than 70% of which appear only once. Material for sequencing was peripheral blood. The source of these receptors is an older woman with COVID-19, enrolled during active disease.

This rearrangement joins TRBV5-1 to TRBJ2-2, with 12 bases identical to TRBD2. There are 18 residues in the CDR3. The V segment lost 2 bases and the J segment 4 bases; nucleotides outside the gene matches: 9. Per germline, CDR1 SGHRS and CDR2 YFSETQ. CDR3 nucleotides: TGCGCCAGCAGCTTTAAGACTAGCGGGGGCCAGGGCACCGGGGAGCTGTTTTTT. It encodes CASSFKTSGGQGTGELFF.

The V gene is TRBV4-1, the J gene TRBJ1-2, with TRBD1 matching over 10 bases. Germline V gene lookup returns CDR1 MGHRA and CDR2 YSYEKL. Trimming took 1 base from V and 5 from J; bases not matched to a gene: 7. The CDR3 has 16 amino acids. The chain's CDR3 is CASSQAPPGQGYGYTF. The CDR3 nucleotides read TGCGCCAGCAGCCAAGCCCCCCCGGGACAGGGGTATGGCTACACCTTC.

The rearrangement joins TRBV6-5 to TRBJ2-5, with D perhaps matching TRBD2 (6 bases). The germline V gene has CDR1 MNHEY and CDR2 SVGAGI. V dropped 4 bases and J dropped 0 bases, with 6 bases sitting between them. CDR3 length: 13 residues. CDR3 coding DNA: TGTGCCAGCAGTTGGACTAACCAAGAGACCCAGTACTTC. It codes for CASSWTNQETQYF.

J is TRBJ1-4 and V is TRBV19; 7 bases align to TRBD1. The CDR3 is made up of 16 amino acids. Germline V CDR1 and CDR2: LNHDA, SQIVND (reference sequence). The V and J ends lost 5 bases and 1 base, in that order; junction bases with no gene match: 7. CDR3 DNA: TGTGCCAGTAGTCCAGAGACAGGGAGAACTAATGAAAAACTGTTTTTT. Amino acid sequence: CASSPETGRTNEKLFF.

V usage is TRBV5-1 and J usage is TRBJ2-2; D uncertain. V lost 0 bases and J 0 bases, leaving 9 bases between the germline ends. Germline lookup yields CDR1 SGHRS and CDR2 YFSETQ. This CDR3 spans 16 amino acids. CDR3 sequence reads: CASSLGSFANTGELFF. CDR3 in DNA: TGCGCCAGCAGCTTGGGTTCGTTCGCGAACACCGGGGAGCTGTTTTTT.

By sample share, this clone is medium-sized. This chain connects TRBV4-2 to TRBJ1-5, with 9 bases aligning to TRBD1. J lost 3 bases, V lost 3 bases, and 6 bases had no gene match. The CDR3 consists of 16 residues. CDR1 LGHNA and CDR2 YNFKEQ come from the germline V gene. The CDR3 protein is CASSHPGTGLNQPQHF. The CDR3 DNA is TGTGCCAGCAGCCACCCCGGGACAGGGCTCAATCAGCCCCAGCATTTT.

The CDR3: CASRGPTGNYGYTF. CDR3 bases: TGTGCCAGTAGGGGACCGACAGGGAACTATGGCTACACCTTC. The J gene is TRBJ1-2, the V gene TRBV19; TRBD1 aligns across 7 bases. The germline V gene encodes CDR1 LNHDA and CDR2 SQIVND (reference sequence). The CDR3 is 14 residues long. After removal of 6 bases from V and 2 bases from J, the junction contained 6 bases not matched to a gene.

The chain employs TRBV7-9 and TRBJ1-2; 7 bases are a match to TRBD1. V lost 5 bases, J lost 8 bases, and 11 bases stayed unmatched. The germline gives CDR1 SEHNR, CDR2 FQNEAQ (reference sequence). The CDR3 consists of 14 residues. The CDR3 DNA is TGTGCCAGCAGCCCCTCGGACAGGCTCGGGGGCTACACCTTC. Residues: CASSPSDRLGGYTF.

The gene calls are TRBV9 and TRBJ2-7; 8 bases fit TRBD2. This CDR3 is built from 18 residues. Germline CDR1 reads SGDLS; CDR2 reads YYNGEE. Trimming took 0 bases from V and 2 from J; bases not matched to a gene: 13. CDR3 coding DNA: TGTGCCAGCAGCGTAGGGTCGGGTTCGCGGGGGGTACCCTACGAGCAGTACTTC. Protein sequence: CASSVGSGSRGVPYEQYF.

This clone appeared once. V gene TRBV20-1 combines with J gene TRBJ2-7; D may be TRBD1 (5 bases). The germline V and J ends were trimmed by 3 bases and 4 bases, with 16 bases remaining between them. The CDR3 extends over 14 amino acids. Germline CDR1 is DFQATT and CDR2 is SNEGSKA (reference sequence). CDR3 coding DNA: TGCAGTGCTAGTCCCTTGGCAGGGCTGTACGAGCAGTACTTC. Translating gives CSASPLAGLYEQYF.

The rearrangement links TRBV6-5 to TRBJ2-7, with 8 bases that match TRBD1. With 6 bases clipped from V and 0 bases from J, the junction kept 7 bases outside the gene matches. CDR1 and CDR2 from the germline V gene are MNHEY and SVGAGI. CDR3 size: 15 residues. As DNA, the CDR3 is TGTGCCAGCAGGCCCAGGGGGCCTCTCTCCTACGAGCAGTACTTC. Protein product: CASRPRGPLSYEQYF.

The chain has TRBV11-3 and TRBJ1-2, with 11 bases identical to TRBD1. The germline CDR1 and CDR2 sequences are SGHNT and YENEEA. J gave up 7 bases and V 5 bases, and 18 bases lay outside the gene matches. The CDR3 runs to 18 residues. CDR3 DNA sequence: TGTGCCAGCAGCCCGCTCCGGGACAGGGGGGTGGGCGAGCCTGGCTACACCTTC. Amino acids: CASSPLRDRGVGEPGYTF.

This chain uses TRBV5-1 with TRBJ1-1; 7 nucleotides agree with TRBD1. The CDR3 contains 14 residues. V trimming: 0 bases; J trimming: 7 bases; junction bases outside the gene matches: 6. From germline, CDR1 is SGHRS and CDR2 YFSETQ. CDR3 bases: TGCGCCAGCAGCTTGGGACAGGGTGTCGATGAAGCTTTCTTT. Translating it yields CASSLGQGVDEAFF. Using reference TRBV5-1 and TRBJ1-1 for the parts outside the CDR3, the full variable domain is KAGVTQTPRYLIKTRGQQVTLSCSPISGHRSVSWYQQTPGQGLQFLFEYFSETQRNKGNFPGRFSGRQFSNSRSEMNVSTLELGDSALYLCASSLGQGVDEAFFGQGTRLTVV.

V gene TRBV19 combines with J gene TRBJ2-7, with 7 bases aligning to TRBD1. The CDR3 is 13 residues long. J lost 2 bases, V lost 7 bases, and 5 bases had no gene match. Germline CDR1 is LNHDA and CDR2 is SQIVND (reference sequence). The CDR3, as DNA: TGTGCCAGTAACCGACAGGGAACCTACGAGCAGTACTTC. Translation: CASNRQGTYEQYF.

This chain links TRBV24-1 with TRBJ1-1; D is ambiguous. Germline CDR1 and CDR2: KGHDR and SFDVKD. CDR3 length: 13 amino acids. Trimming removed 4 bases at V and 4 bases at J, with 9 bases between. The CDR3 region has the DNA TGTGCCACCAGTGACCGGTCGGGCACTGAAGCTTTCTTT. It codes for CATSDRSGTEAFF.

The chain links TRBV7-6 to TRBJ2-1, with a weak D call TRBD2 (7 bases). Germline V gene data show CDR1 as SGHVS and CDR2 as FNYEAQ. The CDR3 spans 16 residues. The V and J ends lost 7 bases and 6 bases respectively, with 22 bases between them. CDR3 loop: CASTRDRGEGGNEQFF. CDR3 nucleotide sequence: TGTGCCAGCACCCGGGATAGAGGGGAGGGGGGCAATGAGCAGTTCTTC.

The rearrangement uses TRBV24-1 and TRBJ2-3; D call uncertain. Trimming removed 4 bases from V and 2 bases from J, with 6 bases in between. Looked up from germline, CDR1 is KGHDR and CDR2 is SFDVKD. CDR3 length: 13 residues. The CDR3 DNA reads as TGTGCCACCAGTGAGGTCTACACAGATACGCAGTATTTT. Encoded protein: CATSEVYTDTQYF.

The chain has TRBV24-1 and TRBJ1-1, with 7 bases identical to TRBD1. This CDR3 is built from 15 residues. Germline CDR1 reads KGHDR; CDR2 reads SFDVKD. The V segment lost 3 bases and the J segment 1 base; nucleotides outside the gene matches: 4. CDR3 loop: CATSDPRDRNTEAFF. In nucleotides, the CDR3 is TGTGCCACCAGTGATCCCCGGGACAGGAACACTGAAGCTTTCTTT.

This clone was seen a handful of times. V is TRBV20-1 and J is TRBJ1-4, with a tentative D call TRBD1 (5 bases). The CDR3 is made up of 15 amino acids. Germline CDR1 and CDR2: DFQATT and SNEGSKA (reference sequence). With 3 bases removed from V and 11 bases from J, the gap between germline ends came to 22 bases. The DNA of the CDR3 is TGCAGTGCTAGTGCAGGGCGAAATGAACTCGGTAAACTGTTTTTT. Amino acids: CSASAGRNELGKLFF.

This clone came up a few times. The genes are TRBV6-1 and TRBJ1-1, with a possible D match to TRBD1 (6 bases). Germline V CDR1 and CDR2: MNHNS, SASEGT. The germline V and J ends were trimmed by 2 bases and 5 bases, with 18 bases remaining between them. This CDR3 comprises 16 residues. The DNA for the CDR3 is TGTGCCAGCAGTGAACCCCCCCCAGGGGCGGGTACTGAAGCTTTCTTT. It encodes CASSEPPPGAGTEAFF.